This is a list of T cell receptor beta chains from one sample in a study of Ad26.COV2.S vaccination and SARS-CoV-2 variants. The protocol was immunoSEQ multiplex PCR, while the TCRdb copy is restricted to in-frame clones and leaves out a portion. The sample has 350,000 to 450,000 clones, 90% to 95% seen once. The specimen comprised peripheral blood, sampled after recovery from COVID-19. These receptors were collected from a human donor who had recovered from COVID-19. Both conserved end residues are part of each CDR3. The order of the fields is J gene, V gene, clone size, D gene, CDR3 protein, CDR3 DNA. D genes are given only for firm matches. Not every row has a clone size; where given, it reads once, few, many or a size class.

J: TRBJ2-1; V: TRBV6-5; size: .; D: .; CDR3: CASSYLGAGYNEQFF; DNA: TGTGCCAGCAGTTACCTAGGGGCGGGCTACAATGAGCAGTTCTTC
J: TRBJ1-1; V: TRBV4-1; size: .; D: .; CDR3: CASSQDLRLDSRFF; DNA: TGCGCCAGCAGCCAAGATTTACGTTTAGACAGTCGGTTCTTT
J: TRBJ1-6; V: TRBV10-3; size: .; D: TRBD1; CDR3: CAISESTGGSYNSPLHF; DNA: TGTGCCATCAGTGAGTCGACAGGGGGCTCCTATAATTCACCCCTCCACTTT
J: TRBJ1-5; V: TRBV2; size: .; D: .; CDR3: CASRRGGNQPQHF; DNA: TGTGCCAGCAGGAGAGGCGGCAATCAGCCCCAGCATTTT
J: TRBJ2-2; V: TRBV4-3; size: .; D: TRBD2; CDR3: CASSPGTSGVPSTGELFF; DNA: TGCGCCAGCAGCCCCGGGACTAGCGGGGTCCCGAGCACCGGGGAGCTGTTTTTT
J: TRBJ1-3; V: TRBV9; size: .; D: TRBD1; CDR3: CASRAGGLRGNTIYF; DNA: TGTGCCAGCAGAGCAGGGGGGCTTAGGGGAAACACCATATATTTT
J: TRBJ1-4; V: TRBV9; size: once; D: .; CDR3: CASSVEGEKLFF; DNA: TGTGCCAGCAGCGTAGAGGGGGAAAAACTGTTTTTT
J: TRBJ2-5; V: TRBV19; size: .; D: .; CDR3: CASRSGAGRQYF; DNA: TGTGCCAGTAGATCGGGGGCGGGCAGGCAGTACTTC
J: TRBJ1-2; V: TRBV7-9; size: .; D: .; CDR3: CASSLRQGRGSRGYTF; DNA: TGTGCCAGCAGCTTACGTCAAGGTCGAGGGAGTCGGGGCTACACCTTC
J: TRBJ2-2; V: TRBV19; size: few; D: TRBD1; CDR3: CASSVRQGAGTGELFF; DNA: TGTGCCAGTAGTGTCCGCCAGGGGGCTGGCACCGGGGAGCTGTTTTTT
J: TRBJ1-6; V: TRBV5-4; size: once; D: .; CDR3: CASSLYQGHNSPLHF; DNA: TGTGCCAGCAGCTTATATCAGGGGCACAATTCACCCCTCCACTTT
J: TRBJ1-5; V: TRBV19; size: .; D: .; CDR3: CASSTAPVSSSHGGAQHF; DNA: TGTGCCAGTAGTACCGCCCCGGTTTCCAGCTCGCACGGGGGAGCCCAGCATTTT
J: TRBJ2-5; V: TRBV10-3; size: .; D: .; CDR3: CAIRDGSETQYF; DNA: TGTGCCATCAGGGACGGTTCAGAGACCCAGTACTTC
J: TRBJ1-5; V: TRBV6-5; size: .; D: .; CDR3: CASRREGRNQPQHF; DNA: TGTGCCAGCAGGAGGGAGGGTCGCAATCAGCCCCAGCATTTT
J: TRBJ1-1; V: TRBV19; size: .; D: TRBD1; CDR3: CASSMQGARTEAFF; DNA: TGTGCCAGTAGTATGCAGGGGGCGAGGACTGAAGCTTTCTTT
J: TRBJ2-1; V: TRBV6-1; size: .; D: .; CDR3: CASSEGQGPYEQFF; DNA: TGTGCCAGCAGTGAAGGGCAGGGCCCTTACGAGCAGTTCTTC